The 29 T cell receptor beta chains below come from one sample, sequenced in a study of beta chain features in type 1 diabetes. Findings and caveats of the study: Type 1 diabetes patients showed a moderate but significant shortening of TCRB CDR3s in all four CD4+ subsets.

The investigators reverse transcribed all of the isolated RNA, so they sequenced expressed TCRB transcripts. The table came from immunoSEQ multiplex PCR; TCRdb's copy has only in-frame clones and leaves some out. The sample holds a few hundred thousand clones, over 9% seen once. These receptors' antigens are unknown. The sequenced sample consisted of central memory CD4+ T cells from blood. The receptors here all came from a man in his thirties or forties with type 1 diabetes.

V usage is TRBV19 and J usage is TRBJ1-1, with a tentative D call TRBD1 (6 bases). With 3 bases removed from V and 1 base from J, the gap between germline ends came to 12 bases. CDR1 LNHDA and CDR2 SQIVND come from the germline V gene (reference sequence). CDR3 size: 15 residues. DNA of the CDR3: TGTGCCAGTAGTATCTTGGGACAAAGGAACACTGAAGCTTTCTTT. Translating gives CASSILGQRNTEAFF.

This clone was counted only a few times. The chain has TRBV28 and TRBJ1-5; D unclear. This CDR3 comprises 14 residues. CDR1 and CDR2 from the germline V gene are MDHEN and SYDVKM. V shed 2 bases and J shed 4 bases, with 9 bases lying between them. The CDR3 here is CASSLRQANQPQHF. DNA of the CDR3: TGTGCCAGCAGTTTAAGGCAGGCTAATCAGCCCCAGCATTTT.

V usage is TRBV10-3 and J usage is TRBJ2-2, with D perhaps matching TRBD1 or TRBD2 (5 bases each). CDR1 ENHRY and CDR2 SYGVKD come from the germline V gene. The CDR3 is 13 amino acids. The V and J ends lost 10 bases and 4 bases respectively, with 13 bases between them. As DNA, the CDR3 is TGTGCCACCCGGGACGGGGTCACCGGGGAGCTGTTTTTT. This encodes CATRDGVTGELFF.

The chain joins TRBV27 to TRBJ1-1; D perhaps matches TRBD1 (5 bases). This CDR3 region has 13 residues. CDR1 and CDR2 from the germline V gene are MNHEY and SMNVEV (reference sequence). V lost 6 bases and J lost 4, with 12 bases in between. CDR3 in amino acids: CASRPFTGTEAFF. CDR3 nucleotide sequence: TGTGCCAGCAGACCTTTTACAGGCACTGAAGCTTTCTTT.

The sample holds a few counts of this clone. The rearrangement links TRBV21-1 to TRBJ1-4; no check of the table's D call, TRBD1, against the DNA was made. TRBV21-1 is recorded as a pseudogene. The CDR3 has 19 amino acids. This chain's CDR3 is CASSENPGQGLTTNEKLFF. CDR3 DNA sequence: TGTGCCAGCAGCGAAAATCCGGGACAGGGGCTTACAACTAATGAAAAACTGTTTTTT.

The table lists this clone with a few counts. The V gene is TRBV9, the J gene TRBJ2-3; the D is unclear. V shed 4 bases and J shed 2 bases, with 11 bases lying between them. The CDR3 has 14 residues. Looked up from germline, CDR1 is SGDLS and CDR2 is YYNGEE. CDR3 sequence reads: CASSPDPYTDTQYF. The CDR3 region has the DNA TGTGCCAGCAGCCCCGACCCCTACACAGATACGCAGTATTTT.

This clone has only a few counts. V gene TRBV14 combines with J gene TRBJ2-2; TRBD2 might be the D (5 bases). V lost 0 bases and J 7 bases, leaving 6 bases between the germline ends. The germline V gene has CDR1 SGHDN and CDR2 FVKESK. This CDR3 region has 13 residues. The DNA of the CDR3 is TGTGCCAGCAGCCAAGAGGCGGGCGGGGAGCTGTTTTTT. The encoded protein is CASSQEAGGELFF.

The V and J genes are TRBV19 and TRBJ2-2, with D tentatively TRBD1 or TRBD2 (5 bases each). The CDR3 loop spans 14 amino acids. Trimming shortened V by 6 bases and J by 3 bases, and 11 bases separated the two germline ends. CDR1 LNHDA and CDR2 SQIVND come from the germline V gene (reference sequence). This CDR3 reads CASRGMGDTGELFF. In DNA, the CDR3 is TGTGCCAGTAGAGGGATGGGGGACACCGGGGAGCTGTTTTTT. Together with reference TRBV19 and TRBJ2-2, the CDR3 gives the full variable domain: DGGITQSPKYLFRKEGQNVTLSCEQNLNHDAMYWYRQDPGQGLRLIYYSQIVNDFQKGDIAEGYSVSREKKESFPLTVTSAQKNPTAFYLCASRGMGDTGELFFGEGSRLTVL.

The DNA of the CDR3 is TGTGCCAGCAGCCCAGGACAGGGAATGAGGCGGGGACCATCCTACGAGCAGTACTTC. Its protein product is CASSPGQGMRRGPSYEQYF. The gene calls are TRBV11-2 and TRBJ2-7, with 8 bases lining up with TRBD1. Germline lookup yields CDR1 SGHAT and CDR2 FQNNGV. With 5 bases clipped from V and 1 base from J, the junction kept 19 bases outside the gene matches. The CDR3 extends over 19 amino acids. Looking up the rest from reference TRBV11-2 and TRBJ2-7 gives the full variable domain: EAGVAQSPRYKIIEKRQSVAFWCNPISGHATLYWYQQILGQGPKLLIQFQNNGVVDDSQLPKDRFSAERLKGVDSTLKIQPAKLEDSAVYLCASSPGQGMRRGPSYEQYFGPGTRLTVT.

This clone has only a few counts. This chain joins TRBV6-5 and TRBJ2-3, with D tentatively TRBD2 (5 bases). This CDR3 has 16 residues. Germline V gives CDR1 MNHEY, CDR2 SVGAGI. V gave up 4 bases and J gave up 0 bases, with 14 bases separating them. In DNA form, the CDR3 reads TGTGCCAGCAGTTCTAAGGCGGGCTCGAGCACAGATACGCAGTATTTT. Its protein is CASSSKAGSSTDTQYF.

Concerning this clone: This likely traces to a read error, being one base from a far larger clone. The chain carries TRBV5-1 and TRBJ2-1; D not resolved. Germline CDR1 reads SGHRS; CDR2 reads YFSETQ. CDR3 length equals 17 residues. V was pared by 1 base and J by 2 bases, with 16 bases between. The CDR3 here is CASSLLGSGAPYNEQFF. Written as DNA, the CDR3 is TGCGCCAGCAGCTTGTTGGGAAGTGGCGCGCCCTACAATGAGCAGTTCTTC.

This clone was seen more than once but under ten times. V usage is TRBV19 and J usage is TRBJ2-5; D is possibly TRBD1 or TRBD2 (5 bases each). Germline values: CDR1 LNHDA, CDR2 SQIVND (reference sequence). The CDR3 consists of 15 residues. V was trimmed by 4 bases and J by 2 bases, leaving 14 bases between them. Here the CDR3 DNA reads TGTGCCAGTAGTAATTATGGGACCTATCAAGAGACCCAGTACTTC. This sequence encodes CASSNYGTYQETQYF.

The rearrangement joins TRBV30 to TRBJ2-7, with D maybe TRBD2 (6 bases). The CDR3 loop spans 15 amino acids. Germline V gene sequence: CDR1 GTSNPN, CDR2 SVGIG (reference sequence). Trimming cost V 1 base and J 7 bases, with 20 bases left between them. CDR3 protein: CAWSAGLLDPGEQYF. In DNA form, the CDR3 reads TGTGCCTGGAGTGCGGGACTTCTTGATCCGGGGGAGCAGTACTTC.

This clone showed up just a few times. The CDR3 DNA reads TGTGCCAGCAGCCAAGTCCCATTCGGTTTGCAGGACGAAAAACTGTTTTTT. This gives the protein CASSQVPFGLQDEKLFF. This chain joins TRBV11-3 and TRBJ1-4; D remains unclear. Germline values: CDR1 SGHNT, CDR2 YENEEA. Trimming took 5 bases from V and 8 from J, leaving 24 bases between them. This CDR3 is 17 amino acids long.

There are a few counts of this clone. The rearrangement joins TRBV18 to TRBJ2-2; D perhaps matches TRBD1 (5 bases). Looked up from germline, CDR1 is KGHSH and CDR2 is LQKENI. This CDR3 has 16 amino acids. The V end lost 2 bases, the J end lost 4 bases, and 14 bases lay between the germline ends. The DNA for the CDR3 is TGTGCCAGCTCACCAACCCTCCGACAGAGCACCGGGGAGCTGTTTTTT. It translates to CASSPTLRQSTGELFF. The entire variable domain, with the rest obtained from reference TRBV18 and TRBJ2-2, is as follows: NAGVMQNPRHLVRRRGQEARLRCSPMKGHSHVYWYRQLPEEGLKFMVYLQKENIIDESGMPKERFSAEFPKEGPSILRIQQVVRGDSAAYFCASSPTLRQSTGELFFGEGSRLTVL.

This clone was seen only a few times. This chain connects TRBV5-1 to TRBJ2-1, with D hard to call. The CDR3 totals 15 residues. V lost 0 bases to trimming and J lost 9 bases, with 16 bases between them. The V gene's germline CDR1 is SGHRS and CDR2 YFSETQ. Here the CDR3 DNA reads TGCGCCAGCAGCTTGGAGGTAGCCGTGATGAGTGAGCAGTTCTTC. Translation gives CASSLEVAVMSEQFF.

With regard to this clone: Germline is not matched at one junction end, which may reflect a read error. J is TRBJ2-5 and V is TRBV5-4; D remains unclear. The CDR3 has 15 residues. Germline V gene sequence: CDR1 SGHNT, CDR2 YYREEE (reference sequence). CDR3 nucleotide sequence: TGCGCCAGCAGCCGGTCGTCTGTGGGTCAAGAGACCCAGTACTTC. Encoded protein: CASSRSSVGQETQYF. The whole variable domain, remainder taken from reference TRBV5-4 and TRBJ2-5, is ETGVTQSPTHLIKTRGQQVTLRCSSQSGHNTVSWYQQALGQGPQFIFQYYREEENGRGNFPPRFSGLQFPNYSSELNVNALELDDSALYLCASSRSSVGQETQYFGPGTRLLVL.

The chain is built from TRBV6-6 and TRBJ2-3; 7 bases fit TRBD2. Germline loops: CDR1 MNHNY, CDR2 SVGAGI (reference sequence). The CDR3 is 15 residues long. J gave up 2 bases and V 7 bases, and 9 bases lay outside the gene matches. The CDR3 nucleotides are TGTGCCAGCATCTCAATGCTAGCGGCCACAGATACGCAGTATTTT. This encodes CASISMLAATDTQYF.

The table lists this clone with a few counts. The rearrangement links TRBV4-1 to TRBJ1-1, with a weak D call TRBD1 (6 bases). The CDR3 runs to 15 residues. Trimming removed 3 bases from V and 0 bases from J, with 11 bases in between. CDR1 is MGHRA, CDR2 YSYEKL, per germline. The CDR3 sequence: CASSQTGFLNTEAFF. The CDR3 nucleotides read TGCGCCAGCAGCCAGACAGGTTTTTTGAACACTGAAGCTTTCTTT.

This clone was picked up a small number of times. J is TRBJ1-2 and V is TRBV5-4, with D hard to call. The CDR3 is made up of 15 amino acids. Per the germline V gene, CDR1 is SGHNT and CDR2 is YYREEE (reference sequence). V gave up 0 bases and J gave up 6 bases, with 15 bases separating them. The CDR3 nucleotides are TGTGCCAGCAGCTTGGGGGGTAAGGCAGCCAATGGCTACACCTTC. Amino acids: CASSLGGKAANGYTF.

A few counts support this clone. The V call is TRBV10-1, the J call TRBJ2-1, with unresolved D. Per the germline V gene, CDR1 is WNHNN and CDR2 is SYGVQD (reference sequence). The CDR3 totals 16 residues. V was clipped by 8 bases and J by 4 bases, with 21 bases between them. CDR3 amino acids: CASSKETTWGYNEQFF. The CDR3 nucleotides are TGCGCCAGCTCAAAGGAGACGACCTGGGGTTACAATGAGCAGTTCTTC.

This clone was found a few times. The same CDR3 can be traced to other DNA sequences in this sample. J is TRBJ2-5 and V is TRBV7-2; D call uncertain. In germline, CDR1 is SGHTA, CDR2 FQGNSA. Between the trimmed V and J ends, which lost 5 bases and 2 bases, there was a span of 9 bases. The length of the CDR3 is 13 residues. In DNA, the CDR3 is TGTGCCAGCAGCCCTTTCGGTCAAGAGACCCAGTACTTC. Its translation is CASSPFGQETQYF.

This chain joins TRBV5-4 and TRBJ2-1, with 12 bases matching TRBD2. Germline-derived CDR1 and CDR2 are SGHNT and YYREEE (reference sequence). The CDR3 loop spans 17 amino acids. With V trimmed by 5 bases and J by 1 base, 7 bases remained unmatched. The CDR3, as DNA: TGTGCCAGCAGGAGATCCGGGACTAGCGGGTCCTACAATGAGCAGTTCTTC. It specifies CASRRSGTSGSYNEQFF. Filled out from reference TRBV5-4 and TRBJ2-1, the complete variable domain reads ETGVTQSPTHLIKTRGQQVTLRCSSQSGHNTVSWYQQALGQGPQFIFQYYREEENGRGNFPPRFSGLQFPNYSSELNVNALELDDSALYLCASRRSGTSGSYNEQFFGPGTRLTVL.

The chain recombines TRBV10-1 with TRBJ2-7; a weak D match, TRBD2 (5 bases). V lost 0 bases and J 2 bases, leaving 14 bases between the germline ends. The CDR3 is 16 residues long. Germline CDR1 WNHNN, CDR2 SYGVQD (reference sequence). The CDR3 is CASSESTPDLAYEQYF. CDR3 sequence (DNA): TGCGCCAGCAGTGAGTCGACTCCGGACTTAGCCTACGAGCAGTACTTC.

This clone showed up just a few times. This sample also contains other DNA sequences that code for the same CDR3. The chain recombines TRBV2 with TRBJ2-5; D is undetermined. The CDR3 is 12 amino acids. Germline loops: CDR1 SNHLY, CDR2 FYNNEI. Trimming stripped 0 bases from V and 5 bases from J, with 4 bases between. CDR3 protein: CASSEARETQYF. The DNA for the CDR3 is TGTGCCAGCAGTGAAGCGAGGGAGACCCAGTACTTC.

CDR3 residues: CASSAGNQPQHF. Written as DNA, the CDR3 is TGTGCCAGCAGCGCAGGGAATCAGCCCCAGCATTTT. This sequence joins TRBV5-6 and TRBJ1-5; D is perhaps TRBD1 (5 bases). V lost 4 bases, J lost 4 bases, and 6 bases lay in between. The CDR3 covers 12 residues. Germline loops: CDR1 SGHDT, CDR2 YYEEEE.

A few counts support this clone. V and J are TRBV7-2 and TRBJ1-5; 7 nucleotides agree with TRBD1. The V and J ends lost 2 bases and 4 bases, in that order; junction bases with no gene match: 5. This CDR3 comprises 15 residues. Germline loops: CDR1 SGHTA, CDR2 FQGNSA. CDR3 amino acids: CASSLYRGGNQPQHF. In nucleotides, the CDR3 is TGTGCCAGCAGCTTATACAGGGGAGGGAATCAGCCCCAGCATTTT.

In nucleotides, the CDR3 is TGTGCCACCAGCAGAGGGGGGTTTTTCCGAAGCAATCAGCCCCAGCATTTT. Translated: CATSRGGFFRSNQPQHF. The V and J genes are TRBV15 and TRBJ1-5; tentatively, D is TRBD1 (5 bases). The CDR3 totals 17 residues. The germline CDR1 and CDR2 sequences are LNHNV and YYDKDF (reference sequence). Trimming cost V 1 base and J 1 base, with 14 bases left between them.

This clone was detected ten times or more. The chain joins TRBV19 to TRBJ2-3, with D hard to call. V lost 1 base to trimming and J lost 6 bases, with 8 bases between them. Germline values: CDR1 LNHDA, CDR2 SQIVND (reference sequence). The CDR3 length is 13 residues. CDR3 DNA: TGTGCCAGTAGTATAGGCGGAAGGGATACGCAGTATTTT. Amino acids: CASSIGGRDTQYF. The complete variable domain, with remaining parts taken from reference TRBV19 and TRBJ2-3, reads DGGITQSPKYLFRKEGQNVTLSCEQNLNHDAMYWYRQDPGQGLRLIYYSQIVNDFQKGDIAEGYSVSREKKESFPLTVTSAQKNPTAFYLCASSIGGRDTQYFGPGTRLTVL.